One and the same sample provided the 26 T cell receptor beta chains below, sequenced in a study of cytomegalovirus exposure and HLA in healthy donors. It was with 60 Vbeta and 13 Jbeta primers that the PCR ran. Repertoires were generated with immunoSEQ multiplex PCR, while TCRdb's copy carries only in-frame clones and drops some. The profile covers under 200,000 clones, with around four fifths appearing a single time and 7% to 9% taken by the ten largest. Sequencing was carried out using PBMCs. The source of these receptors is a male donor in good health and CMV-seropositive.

This CDR3 reads CASSLGFGSQETQYF. Written as DNA, the CDR3 is TGTGCCAGCAGCTTGGGATTTGGTAGCCAAGAGACCCAGTACTTC. This rearrangement joins TRBV5-4 to TRBJ2-5; D gene uncertain. Between the trimmed V and J ends, which lost 0 bases and 1 base, there was a span of 10 bases. Germline V gene lookup returns CDR1 SGHNT and CDR2 YYREEE (reference sequence). This CDR3 has 15 amino acids.

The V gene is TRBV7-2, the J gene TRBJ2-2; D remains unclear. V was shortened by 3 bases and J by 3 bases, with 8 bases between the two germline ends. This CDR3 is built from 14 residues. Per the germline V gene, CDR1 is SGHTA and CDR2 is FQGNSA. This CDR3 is CASSLGSYTGELFF. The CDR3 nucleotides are TGTGCCAGCAGCTTGGGCAGTTACACCGGGGAGCTGTTTTTT.

CDR3 DNA sequence: TGTGCCTCAACGGGGGGGGGATCTCAGCATTTT. Protein sequence: CASTGGGSQHF. The chain carries TRBV19 and TRBJ1-5; TRBD1 might be the D (5 bases). Trimming took off 11 bases at V and 13 bases at J, with 18 bases between the two ends. The V gene's germline CDR1 is LNHDA and CDR2 SQIVND (reference sequence). The CDR3 runs to 11 residues.

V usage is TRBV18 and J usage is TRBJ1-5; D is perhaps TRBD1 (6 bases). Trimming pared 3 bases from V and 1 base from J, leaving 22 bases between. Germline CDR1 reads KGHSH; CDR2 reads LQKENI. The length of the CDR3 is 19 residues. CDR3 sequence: CASSPGETGRGVSNQPQHF. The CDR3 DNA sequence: TGTGCCAGCTCACCGGGGGAAACAGGGAGAGGAGTGAGCAATCAGCCCCAGCATTTT.

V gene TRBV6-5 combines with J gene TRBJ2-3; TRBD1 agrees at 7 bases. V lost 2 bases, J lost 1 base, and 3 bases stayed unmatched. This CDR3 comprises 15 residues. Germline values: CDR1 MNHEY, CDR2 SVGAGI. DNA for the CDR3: TGTGCCAGCAGTTACAAGGGGGCGCGCACAGATACGCAGTATTTT. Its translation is CASSYKGARTDTQYF.

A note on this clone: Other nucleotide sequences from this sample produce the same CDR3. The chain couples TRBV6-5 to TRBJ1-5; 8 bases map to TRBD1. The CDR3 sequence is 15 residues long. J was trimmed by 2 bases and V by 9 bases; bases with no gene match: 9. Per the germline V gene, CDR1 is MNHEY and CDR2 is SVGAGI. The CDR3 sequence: CASSRDRGGNQPQHF. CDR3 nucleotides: TGTGCCAGTAGCCGAGACAGGGGAGGCAATCAGCCCCAGCATTTT.

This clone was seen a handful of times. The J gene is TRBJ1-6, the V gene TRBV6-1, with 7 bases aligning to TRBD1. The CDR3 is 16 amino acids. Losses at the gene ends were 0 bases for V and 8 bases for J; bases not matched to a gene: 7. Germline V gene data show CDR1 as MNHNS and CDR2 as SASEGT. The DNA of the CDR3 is TGTGCCAGCAGTGAAGCGCTTGGACAGGTGCATTCACCCCTCCACTTT. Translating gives CASSEALGQVHSPLHF.

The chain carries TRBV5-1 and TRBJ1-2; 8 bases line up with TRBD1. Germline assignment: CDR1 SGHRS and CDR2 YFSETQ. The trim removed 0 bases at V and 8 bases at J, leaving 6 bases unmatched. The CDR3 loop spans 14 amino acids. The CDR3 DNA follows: TGCGCCAGCAGCTTGGCCACAGGGGGGGACGGCTACACCTTC. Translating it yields CASSLATGGDGYTF.

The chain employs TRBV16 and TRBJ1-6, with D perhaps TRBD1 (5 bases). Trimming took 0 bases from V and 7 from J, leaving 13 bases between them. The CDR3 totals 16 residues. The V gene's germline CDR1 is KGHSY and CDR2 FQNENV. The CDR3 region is CASSQSRQGVNSPLHF. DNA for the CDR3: TGTGCCAGCAGCCAATCTCGGCAGGGCGTAAATTCACCCCTCCACTTT. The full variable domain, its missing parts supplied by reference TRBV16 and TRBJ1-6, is GEEVAQTPKHLVRGEGQKAKLYCAPIKGHSYVFWYQQVLKNEFKFLISFQNENVFDETGMPKERFSAKCLPNSPCSLEIQATKLEDSAVYFCASSQSRQGVNSPLHFGNGTRLTVT.

This CDR3 is CASSFVGDYRTDTQYF. The CDR3 DNA sequence: TGTGCCAGCAGCTTTGTGGGGGACTACCGCACAGATACGCAGTATTTT. The chain carries TRBV5-4 and TRBJ2-3; TRBD2 aligns across 7 bases. V shed 2 bases and J 1 base; nucleotides not matched to a gene: 7. The CDR3 contains 16 residues. Germline V gives CDR1 SGHNT, CDR2 YYREEE (reference sequence).

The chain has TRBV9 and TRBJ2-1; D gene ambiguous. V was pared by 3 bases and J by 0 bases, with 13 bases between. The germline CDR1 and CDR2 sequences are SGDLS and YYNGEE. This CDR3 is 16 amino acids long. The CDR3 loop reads CASSATHFSSYNEQFF. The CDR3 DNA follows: TGTGCCAGCAGCGCCACCCACTTTAGCTCCTACAATGAGCAGTTCTTC.

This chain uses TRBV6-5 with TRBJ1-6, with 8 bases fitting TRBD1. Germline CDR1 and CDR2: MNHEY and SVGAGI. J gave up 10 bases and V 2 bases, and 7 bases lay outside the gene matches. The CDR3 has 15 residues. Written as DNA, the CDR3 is TGTGCCAGCAGTTACCAGGACAGGGTCGGATCACCCCTCCACTTT. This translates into CASSYQDRVGSPLHF.

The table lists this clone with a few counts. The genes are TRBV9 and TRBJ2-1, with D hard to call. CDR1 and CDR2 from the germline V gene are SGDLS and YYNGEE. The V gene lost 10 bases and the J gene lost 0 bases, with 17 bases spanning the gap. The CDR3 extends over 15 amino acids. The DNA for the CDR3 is TGTGCCTATGAGCCGGGTTTCAGCTCCTACAATGAGCAGTTCTTC. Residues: CAYEPGFSSYNEQFF.

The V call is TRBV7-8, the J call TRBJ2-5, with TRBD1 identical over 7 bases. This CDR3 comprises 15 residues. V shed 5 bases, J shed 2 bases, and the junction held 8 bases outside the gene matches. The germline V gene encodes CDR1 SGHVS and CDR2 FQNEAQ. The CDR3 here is CASSPQTGRQETQYF. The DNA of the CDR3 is TGTGCCAGCAGCCCCCAGACAGGGCGACAAGAGACCCAGTACTTC.

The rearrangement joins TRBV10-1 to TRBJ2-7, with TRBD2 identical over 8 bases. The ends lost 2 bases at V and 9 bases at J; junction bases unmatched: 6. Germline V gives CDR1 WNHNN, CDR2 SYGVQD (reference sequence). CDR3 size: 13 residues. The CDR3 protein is CASSETSSGWQYF. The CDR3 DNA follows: TGCGCCAGCAGTGAGACTTCTAGCGGGTGGCAGTACTTC.

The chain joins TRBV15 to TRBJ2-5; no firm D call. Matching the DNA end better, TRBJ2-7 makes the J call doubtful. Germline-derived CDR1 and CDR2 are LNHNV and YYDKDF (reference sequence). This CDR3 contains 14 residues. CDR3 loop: CATSRATVSYEQYF. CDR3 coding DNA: TGTGCCACCAGCAGAGCTACGGTTTCCTACGAGCAGTACTTC.

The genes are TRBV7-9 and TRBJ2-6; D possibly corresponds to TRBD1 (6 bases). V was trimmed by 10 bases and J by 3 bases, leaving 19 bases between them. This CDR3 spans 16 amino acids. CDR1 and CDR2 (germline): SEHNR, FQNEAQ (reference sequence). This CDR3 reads CATTPGAAGGANVLTF. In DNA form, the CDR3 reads TGTGCCACCACCCCAGGGGCGGCGGGTGGGGCCAACGTCCTGACTTTC.

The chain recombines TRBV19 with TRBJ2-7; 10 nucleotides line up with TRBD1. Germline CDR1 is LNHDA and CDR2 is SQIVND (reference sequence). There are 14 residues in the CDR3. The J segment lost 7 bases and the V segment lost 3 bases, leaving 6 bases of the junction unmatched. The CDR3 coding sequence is TGTGCCAGTAGTATCGCGACAGGGGGCGATGAGCAGTACTTC. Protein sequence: CASSIATGGDEQYF.

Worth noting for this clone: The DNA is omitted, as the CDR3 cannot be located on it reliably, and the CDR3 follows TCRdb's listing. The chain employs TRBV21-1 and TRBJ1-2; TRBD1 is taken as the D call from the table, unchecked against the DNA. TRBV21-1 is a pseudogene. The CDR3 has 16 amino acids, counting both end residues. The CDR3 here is CASSKWGVGQGNGYTF.

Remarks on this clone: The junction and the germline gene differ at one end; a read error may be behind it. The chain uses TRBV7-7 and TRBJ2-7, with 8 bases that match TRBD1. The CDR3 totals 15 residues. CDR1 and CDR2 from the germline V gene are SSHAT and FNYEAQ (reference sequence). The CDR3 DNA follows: TGTGCTAGCAGCTTAATGGAGGGACAGGACTACGAGCAGTACTTC. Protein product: CASSLMEGQDYEQYF.

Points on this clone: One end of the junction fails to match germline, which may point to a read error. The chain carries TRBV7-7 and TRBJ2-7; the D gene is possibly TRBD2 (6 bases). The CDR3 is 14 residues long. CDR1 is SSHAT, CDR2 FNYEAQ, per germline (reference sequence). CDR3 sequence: CASSPRLGAYEQYF. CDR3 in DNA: TGTGCTAGCAGCCCAAGACTAGGGGCCTACGAGCAGTACTTC.

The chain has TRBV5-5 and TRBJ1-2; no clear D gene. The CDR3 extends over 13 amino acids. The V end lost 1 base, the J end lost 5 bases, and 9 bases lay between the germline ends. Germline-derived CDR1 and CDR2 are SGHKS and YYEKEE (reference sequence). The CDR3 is CASSLSGVYGYTF. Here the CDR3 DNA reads TGTGCCAGCAGCTTGTCCGGGGTATATGGCTACACCTTC. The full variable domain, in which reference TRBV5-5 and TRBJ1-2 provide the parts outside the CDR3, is DAGVTQSPTHLIKTRGQQVTLRCSPISGHKSVSWYQQVLGQGPQFIFQYYEKEERGRGNFPDRFSARQFPNYSSELNVNALLLGDSALYLCASSLSGVYGYTFGSGTRLTVV.

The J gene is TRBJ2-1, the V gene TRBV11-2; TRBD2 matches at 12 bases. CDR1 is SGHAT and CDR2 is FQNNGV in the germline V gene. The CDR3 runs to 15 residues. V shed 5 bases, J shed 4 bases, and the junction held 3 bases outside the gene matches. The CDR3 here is CASSTLAGGYNEQFF. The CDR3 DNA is TGTGCCAGCAGCACACTAGCGGGGGGTTACAATGAGCAGTTCTTC.

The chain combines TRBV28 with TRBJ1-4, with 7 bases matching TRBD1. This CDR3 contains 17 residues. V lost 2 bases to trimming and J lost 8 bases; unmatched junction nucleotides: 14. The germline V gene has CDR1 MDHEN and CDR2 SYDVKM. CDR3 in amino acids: CASSLPHSRAGGEKLFF. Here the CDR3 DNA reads TGTGCCAGCAGTTTACCCCACTCTCGGGCAGGGGGGGAAAAACTGTTTTTT.

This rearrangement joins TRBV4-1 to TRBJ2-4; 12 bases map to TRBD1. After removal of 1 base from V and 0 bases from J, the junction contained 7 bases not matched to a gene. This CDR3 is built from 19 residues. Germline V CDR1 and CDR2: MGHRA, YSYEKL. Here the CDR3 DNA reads TGCGCCAGCAGCCAAGTAATGGGACAGGGGGCTAAAGCCAAAAACATTCAGTACTTC. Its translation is CASSQVMGQGAKAKNIQYF.

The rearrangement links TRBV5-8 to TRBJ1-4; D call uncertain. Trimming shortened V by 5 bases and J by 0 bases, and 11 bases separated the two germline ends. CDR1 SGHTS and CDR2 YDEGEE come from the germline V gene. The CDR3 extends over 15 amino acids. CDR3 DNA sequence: TGTGCCAGCAGGAGTGTGCTTGCAACTAATGAAAAACTGTTTTTT. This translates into CASRSVLATNEKLFF.